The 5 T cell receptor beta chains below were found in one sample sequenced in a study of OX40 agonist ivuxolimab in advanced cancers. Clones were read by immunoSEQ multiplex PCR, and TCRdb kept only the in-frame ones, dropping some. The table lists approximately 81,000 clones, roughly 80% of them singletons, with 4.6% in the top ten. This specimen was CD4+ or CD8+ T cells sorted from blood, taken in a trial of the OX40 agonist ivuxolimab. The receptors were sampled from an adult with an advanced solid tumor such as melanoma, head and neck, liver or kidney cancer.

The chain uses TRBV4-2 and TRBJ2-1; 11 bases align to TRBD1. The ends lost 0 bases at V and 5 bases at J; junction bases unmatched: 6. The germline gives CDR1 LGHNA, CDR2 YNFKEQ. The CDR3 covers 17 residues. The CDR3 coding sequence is TGTGCCAGCAGCCAAGACACACCGGGACAGGGGGACAATGAGCAGTTCTTC. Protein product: CASSQDTPGQGDNEQFF.

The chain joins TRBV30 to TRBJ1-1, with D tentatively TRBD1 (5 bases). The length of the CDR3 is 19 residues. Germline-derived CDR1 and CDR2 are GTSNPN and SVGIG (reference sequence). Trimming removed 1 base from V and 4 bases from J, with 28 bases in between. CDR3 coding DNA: TGTGCCTGGAGTGCGGGGCGCCGCTTGCTGGGGGGGTCGAGCACTGAAGCTTTCTTT. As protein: CAWSAGRRLLGGSSTEAFF.

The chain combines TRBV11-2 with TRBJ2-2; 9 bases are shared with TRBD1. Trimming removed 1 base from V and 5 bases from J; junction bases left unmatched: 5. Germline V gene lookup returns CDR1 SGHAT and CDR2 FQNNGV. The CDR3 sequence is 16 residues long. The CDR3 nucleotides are TGTGCCAGCAGCTTAGTTTCCGGGACAGGGACCGGGGAGCTGTTTTTT. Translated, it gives CASSLVSGTGTGELFF. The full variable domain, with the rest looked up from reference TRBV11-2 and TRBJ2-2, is EAGVAQSPRYKIIEKRQSVAFWCNPISGHATLYWYQQILGQGPKLLIQFQNNGVVDDSQLPKDRFSAERLKGVDSTLKIQPAKLEDSAVYLCASSLVSGTGTGELFFGEGSRLTVL.

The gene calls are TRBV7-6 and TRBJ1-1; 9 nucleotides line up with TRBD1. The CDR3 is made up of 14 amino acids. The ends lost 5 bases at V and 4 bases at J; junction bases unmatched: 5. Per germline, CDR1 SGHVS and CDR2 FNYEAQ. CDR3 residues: CASSPPGQGTEAFF. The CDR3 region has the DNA TGTGCCAGCAGCCCGCCGGGACAGGGCACTGAAGCTTTCTTT. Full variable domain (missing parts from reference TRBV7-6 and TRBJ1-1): GAGVSQSPRYKVTKRGQDVALRCDPISGHVSLYWYRQALGQGPEFLTYFNYEAQQDKSGLPNDRFSAERPEGSISTLTIQRTEQRDSAMYRCASSPPGQGTEAFFGQGTRLTVV.

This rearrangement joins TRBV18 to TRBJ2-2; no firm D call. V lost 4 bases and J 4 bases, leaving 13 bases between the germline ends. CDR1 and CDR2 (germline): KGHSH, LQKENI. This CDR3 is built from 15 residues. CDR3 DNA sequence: TGTGCCAGCTCACGGGAACAGCCGTCCACCGGGGAGCTGTTTTTT. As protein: CASSREQPSTGELFF.